One sample yielded the 22 T cell receptor beta chains listed below, sequenced in a study of response to subunit inactivated influenza vaccine. From the RT-PCR reads, TCRdb called clonotypes with MiXCR, one entry per CDR3 protein. The table records hundreds of thousands of distinct CDR3 sequences, approximately 9.9% of them present only once. The sample here was PBMCs from blood, taken more than 35 days after vaccination. These receptors were taken from a man between 50 and 59 years old who received an inactivated influenza vaccine.

The chain joins TRBV5-6 to TRBJ2-3, with 10 positions matching TRBD2. Germline CDR1 SGHDT, CDR2 YYEEEE. V was pared by 4 bases and J by 6 bases, with 5 bases of the junction left unmatched. This CDR3 contains 14 residues. CDR3 in amino acids: CASSESGRGDTQYF. The DNA for the CDR3 is TGTGCCAGCAGCGAAAGCGGGAGGGGTGATACGCAGTATTTT. The whole variable domain, remainder taken from reference TRBV5-6 and TRBJ2-3, is DAGVTQSPTHLIKTRGQQVTLRCSPKSGHDTVSWYQQALGQGPQFIFQYYEEEERQRGNFPDRFSGHQFPNYSSELNVNALLLGDSALYLCASSESGRGDTQYFGPGTRLTVL.

This clonotype showed up many times. V and J are TRBV4-1 and TRBJ2-5; D unclear. The CDR3 runs 15 residues. Per germline, CDR1 MGHRA and CDR2 YSYEKL. V shed 0 bases and J shed 0 bases, with 8 bases lying between them. CDR3 loop: CASSQEGLNQETQYF. The CDR3 coding sequence is TGCGCCAGCAGCCAAGAAGGGCTCAACCAAGAGACCCAGTACTTC.

The sample holds many counts of this clonotype. The chain carries TRBV28 and TRBJ1-3; perhaps TRBD1 as D (6 bases). Germline lookup yields CDR1 MDHEN and CDR2 SYDVKM. The CDR3 is made up of 15 amino acids. Trimming pared 6 bases from V and 0 bases from J, leaving 12 bases between. CDR3 in DNA: TGTGCCAGCAGCTGGGGACAAAGCTCTGGAAACACCATATATTTT. Its translation: CASSWGQSSGNTIYF.

This clonotype has a count of ten or more. This chain uses TRBV15 with TRBJ2-7; D unresolved. Germline loops: CDR1 LNHNV, CDR2 YYDKDF (reference sequence). V was cut by 1 base and J by 6 bases, with 10 bases left in between. There are 13 residues in the CDR3. The CDR3 reads CATSRGVSSEQYF. The DNA for the CDR3 is TGTGCCACCAGCAGAGGTGTCTCTTCCGAGCAGTACTTC.

This clonotype was detected only a few times. V and J are TRBV29-1 and TRBJ2-3; D ambiguous. The CDR3 spans 11 residues. V was clipped by 4 bases and J by 4 bases, with 6 bases between them. CDR1 is SQVTM, CDR2 ANQGSEA, per germline. Here the CDR3 reads CSVGLADTQYF. Written as DNA, the CDR3 is TGCAGCGTTGGTCTGGCAGATACGCAGTATTTT.

This chain uses TRBV18 with TRBJ2-3; D not certain. Trimming pared 3 bases from V and 0 bases from J, leaving 7 bases between. Germline V gene lookup returns CDR1 KGHSH and CDR2 LQKENI. CDR3 size: 14 residues. CDR3 bases: TGTGCCAGCTCACCGCAAAGTAGCACAGATACGCAGTATTTT. Amino acid sequence: CASSPQSSTDTQYF.

Concerning this clonotype itself: At one end the junction does not follow the germline gene, possibly because of a read error. This sequence joins TRBV3-1 and TRBJ2-4; D remains unclear. In germline, CDR1 is LGHDT, CDR2 YNNKEL (reference sequence). The CDR3 covers 12 residues. CDR3 sequence reads: CASSQGARQVIF. CDR3 bases: TGTGCCAGCAGCCAAGGTGCGCGGCAGGTAATCTTC.

This clonotype was seen more than once but under ten times. The rearrangement links TRBV6-5 to TRBJ1-2; D possibly corresponds to TRBD1 (5 bases). Trimming pared 4 bases from V and 8 bases from J, leaving 11 bases between. The CDR3 is made up of 12 amino acids. The germline V gene has CDR1 MNHEY and CDR2 SVGAGI. CDR3 in DNA: TGTGCCAGCAGTTTTACTAGGGGCGGCTACACCTTC. Its protein is CASSFTRGGYTF.

There are many counts of this clonotype. The genes are TRBV20-1 and TRBJ1-6, with a weak D call TRBD1 (6 bases). The germline CDR1 and CDR2 sequences are DFQATT and SNEGSKA (reference sequence). V lost 6 bases to trimming and J lost 4 bases, with 22 bases between them. The CDR3 extends over 17 amino acids. In nucleotides, the CDR3 is TGCAGTGCCGCGGAAAGTACAGGGATTTCGTATAATTCACCCCTCCACTTT. It translates to CSAAESTGISYNSPLHF.

V gene TRBV28 combines with J gene TRBJ2-1; no definite D call. The V end lost 6 bases, the J end lost 8 bases, and 17 bases lay between the germline ends. The CDR3 length is 14 residues. Per the germline V gene, CDR1 is MDHEN and CDR2 is SYDVKM. CDR3 sequence (DNA): TGTGCCAGCAGGATTTGGTCCTCGGCGTATGAGCAGTTCTTC. This encodes CASRIWSSAYEQFF. The whole variable domain, remainder taken from reference TRBV28 and TRBJ2-1, is DVKVTQSSRYLVKRTGEKVFLECVQDMDHENMFWYRQDPGLGLRLIYFSYDVKMKEKGDIPEGYSVSREKKERFSLILESASTNQTSMYLCASRIWSSAYEQFFGPGTRLTVL.

This clonotype has more than one count but fewer than ten. The V call is TRBV30, the J call TRBJ2-3; 9 bases line up with TRBD2. Germline V gene data show CDR1 as GTSNPN and CDR2 as SVGIG (reference sequence). The V segment lost 1 base and the J segment 6 bases; nucleotides outside the gene matches: 5. The CDR3 runs 14 residues. In nucleotides, the CDR3 is TGTGCCTGGAGTGGGGTAGCGGGAGCCGATACGCAGTATTTT. It codes for CAWSGVAGADTQYF.

V and J are TRBV12-3 or TRBV12-4 and TRBJ2-5; D is ambiguous. V was cut by 8 bases and J by 5 bases, with 15 bases left in between. The CDR3 totals 13 residues. The CDR3 DNA sequence: TGTGCCAGCGGCCTGGGAACGAAGGAGACCCAGTACTTC. It is translated as CASGLGTKETQYF.

This rearrangement joins TRBV18 to TRBJ2-1; no firm D call. From germline, CDR1 is KGHSH and CDR2 LQKENI. The CDR3 has 13 amino acids. V gave up 3 bases and J gave up 5 bases, with 8 bases separating them. Here the CDR3 reads CASSPFSDNEQFF. CDR3 in DNA: TGTGCCAGCTCACCGTTCAGTGACAATGAGCAGTTCTTC.

At least ten counts were recorded for this clonotype. CDR3 bases: TGCAGCGCCATCGGGACTAGCGGATACAATGAGCAGTTCTTC. It translates to CSAIGTSGYNEQFF. The rearrangement uses TRBV29-1 and TRBJ2-1; the match to TRBD2 covers 11 bases. This CDR3 comprises 14 residues. Germline-derived CDR1 and CDR2 are SQVTM and ANQGSEA. After removal of 7 bases from V and 4 bases from J, the junction contained 6 bases not matched to a gene.

This clonotype was observed a few times. The chain combines TRBV28 with TRBJ1-2; possible D gene TRBD1, 6 bases. Trimming shortened V by 6 bases and J by 0 bases, and 14 bases separated the two germline ends. CDR1 and CDR2 from the germline V gene are MDHEN and SYDVKM. This CDR3 has 15 residues. CDR3 coding DNA: TGTGCCAGCAGCTCCCGGACAGAGTCTAACTATGGCTACACCTTC. Amino acid sequence: CASSSRTESNYGYTF.

This clonotype was counted many times. This chain links TRBV12-3 or TRBV12-4 with TRBJ2-1; TRBD1 aligns across 8 bases. Unmatched junction bases numbered 9, after V lost 6 bases and J lost 8 bases. This CDR3 spans 14 amino acids. The CDR3 bases are TGTGCCAGCAGCGGGACAGGAGGTCATCATGAGCAGTTCTTC. Protein: CASSGTGGHHEQFF.

The chain combines TRBV20-1 with TRBJ1-2; TRBD1 agrees at 10 bases. The ends lost 0 bases at V and 5 bases at J; junction bases unmatched: 12. The germline CDR1 and CDR2 sequences are DFQATT and SNEGSKA (reference sequence). The CDR3 runs 17 residues. In nucleotides, the CDR3 is TGCAGTGCTAGAGATCATGGGACAGGGGCTAGTGAATATGGCTACACCTTC. Its protein product is CSARDHGTGASEYGYTF.

The V call is TRBV12-3 or TRBV12-4, the J call TRBJ2-7; 10 positions match TRBD1. V gave up 2 bases and J gave up 5 bases; unmatched junction bases: 6. The length of the CDR3 is 15 residues. The CDR3 nucleotides read TGTGCCAGCAGTTTAAAGGGACAGGGGATAAACGAGCAGTACTTC. Translating it yields CASSLKGQGINEQYF.

This clonotype showed up just a few times. V gene TRBV5-1 combines with J gene TRBJ1-5; perhaps TRBD1 as D (5 bases). The CDR3 consists of 19 residues. The ends were cut back, 0 bases at V and 0 bases at J, with 19 bases in the middle. Germline lookup yields CDR1 SGHRS and CDR2 YFSETQ. The CDR3 DNA sequence: TGCGCCAGCAGCTTGGCCCTATTCGTGCGGGGGGGTAGCAATCAGCCCCAGCATTTT. This sequence encodes CASSLALFVRGGSNQPQHF. The full variable domain, completed using reference TRBV5-1 and TRBJ1-5, is KAGVTQTPRYLIKTRGQQVTLSCSPISGHRSVSWYQQTPGQGLQFLFEYFSETQRNKGNFPGRFSGRQFSNSRSEMNVSTLELGDSALYLCASSLALFVRGGSNQPQHFGDGTRLSIL.

In this sample, this clonotype turned up a few times. This chain connects TRBV11-2 to TRBJ1-1; D unresolved. The CDR3 extends over 13 amino acids. CDR1 is SGHAT and CDR2 is FQNNGV in the germline V gene. V was clipped by 7 bases and J by 4 bases, with 13 bases between them. CDR3 protein: CASTRTWATEAFF. In DNA, the CDR3 is TGTGCCAGCACGCGGACCTGGGCCACTGAAGCTTTCTTT. Full variable domain (rest looked up from reference TRBV11-2 and TRBJ1-1): EAGVAQSPRYKIIEKRQSVAFWCNPISGHATLYWYQQILGQGPKLLIQFQNNGVVDDSQLPKDRFSAERLKGVDSTLKIQPAKLEDSAVYLCASTRTWATEAFFGQGTRLTVV.

Details on this clonotype: A read error is possible here, since a much larger clone lies one base away. The genes are TRBV10-3 and TRBJ2-3; D is possibly TRBD1 (6 bases). The DNA end is a closer match to TRBJ1-5, so the J assignment may be wrong. The germline V gene encodes CDR1 ENHRY and CDR2 SYGVKD. This CDR3 is 15 amino acids long. The CDR3 loop reads CAISDGASGADTQHF. DNA for the CDR3: TGTGCCATCAGTGATGGAGCCTCAGGGGCAGATACGCAGCATTTT.

V gene TRBV5-6 combines with J gene TRBJ2-3; TRBD2 agrees at 11 bases. V was pared by 4 bases and J by 2 bases, with 6 bases of the junction left unmatched. The germline V gene encodes CDR1 SGHDT and CDR2 YYEEEE. The CDR3 sequence is 16 residues long. CDR3 in DNA: TGTGCCAGCAGCATTGGGACTAGCGGATACACAGATACGCAGTATTTT. Translating it yields CASSIGTSGYTDTQYF.